Following are 28 T cell receptor beta chains from one sample sequenced in a study of patients and donors after allogeneic stem cell transplantation. MiXCR, run by TCRdb on the RT-PCR reads, gives a single entry per CDR3 protein. The sample records 150,000 to 250,000 distinct CDR3 sequences, around two fifths being singletons. The sequencing input was blood, either unsorted or a sorted T cell fraction (not recorded which). Receptors originate from a human donor who was either an allogeneic HSCT recipient or a stem cell or donor lymphocyte infusion donor (not recorded which). It is not recorded whose cells these are; they may come from a transplant donor.

This chain uses TRBV6-2 or TRBV6-3 with TRBJ2-7, with TRBD2 as a possible D gene (6 bases). V was pared by 2 bases and J by 6 bases, with 20 bases between. Germline CDR1 and CDR2: MNHEY and SVGEGT. The CDR3 contains 16 residues. CDR3 in amino acids: CASSYQAGTGVGEQYF. In DNA form, the CDR3 reads TGTGCCAGCAGTTACCAGGCGGGGACCGGTGTGGGCGAGCAGTACTTC.

The chain employs TRBV12-3 or TRBV12-4 and TRBJ2-7; no definite D call. The CDR3 has 14 amino acids. Trimming left V 4 bases short and J 2 bases short, with 12 bases between. CDR3 sequence: CASSSLQTPYEQYF. For the CDR3, the DNA is TGTGCCAGCAGTTCACTACAAACCCCCTACGAGCAGTACTTC.

The chain combines TRBV30 with TRBJ1-1; possible D gene TRBD1, 5 bases. The V gene lost 1 base and the J gene lost 10 bases, with 13 bases spanning the gap. There are 12 residues in the CDR3. Germline V lookup: CDR1 GTSNPN, CDR2 SVGIG (reference sequence). The chain's CDR3 is CAWSEPQGGAFF. The CDR3 DNA sequence: TGTGCCTGGAGTGAGCCCCAGGGCGGAGCTTTCTTT.

This clonotype was observed a handful of times. The chain is built from TRBV5-1 and TRBJ2-4; no clear D. V lost 0 bases and J lost 5, with 6 bases in between. The CDR3 extends over 13 amino acids. CDR1 and CDR2 (germline): SGHRS, YFSETQ. In DNA, the CDR3 is TGCGCCAGCAGCTTGGACGAGCAAAACATTCAGTACTTC. Its protein product is CASSLDEQNIQYF.

The chain uses TRBV7-2 and TRBJ1-6, with D uncertain. The germline V and J ends were trimmed by 1 base and 2 bases, with 6 bases remaining between them. The length of the CDR3 is 15 residues. The germline V gene has CDR1 SGHTA and CDR2 FQGNSA. CDR3 residues: CASSLGSAYNSPLHF. CDR3 nucleotides: TGTGCCAGCAGCTTAGGAAGTGCCTATAATTCACCCCTCCACTTT.

V is TRBV7-9 and J is TRBJ1-5; the D is unclear. The germline V gene encodes CDR1 SEHNR and CDR2 FQNEAQ (reference sequence). This CDR3 comprises 15 residues. Trimming left V 1 base short and J 0 bases short, with 7 bases between. For the CDR3, the DNA is TGTGCCAGCAGCTTAGAGGACGGTAGCAATCAGCCCCAGCATTTT. Protein: CASSLEDGSNQPQHF. Using reference TRBV7-9 and TRBJ1-5 for the parts outside the CDR3, the full variable domain is DTGVSQNPRHKITKRGQNVTFRCDPISEHNRLYWYRQTLGQGPEFLTYFQNEAQLEKSRLLSDRFSAERPKGSFSTLEIQRTEQGDSAMYLCASSLEDGSNQPQHFGDGTRLSIL.

The CDR3 DNA reads as TGTGCCAGCAGCCCTCCCGGCAGACAGGGCGCTAACTATGGCTACACCTTC. It specifies CASSPPGRQGANYGYTF. The chain employs TRBV7-9 and TRBJ1-2; 7 positions match TRBD1. This CDR3 region has 17 residues. Unmatched junction bases numbered 12, after V lost 5 bases and J lost 0 bases. Germline CDR1 reads SEHNR; CDR2 reads FQNEAQ (reference sequence).

The chain joins TRBV20-1 to TRBJ2-3; 14 positions agree with TRBD2. Unmatched junction bases numbered 4, after V lost 3 bases and J lost 2 bases. The germline CDR1 and CDR2 sequences are DFQATT and SNEGSKA (reference sequence). The CDR3 runs 16 residues. For the CDR3, the DNA is TGCAGTGCTAGGACTAGCGGGAGGGCGATCACAGATACGCAGTATTTT. Translating gives CSARTSGRAITDTQYF.

CDR3 loop: CASRQDSSWDTEAFF. CDR3 sequence (DNA): TGTGCCAGCAGACAGGACTCCTCATGGGACACTGAAGCTTTCTTT. The chain combines TRBV6-6 with TRBJ1-1; TRBD1 might be the D (5 bases). V lost 6 bases and J lost 3, with 17 bases in between. The germline V gene has CDR1 MNHNY and CDR2 SVGAGI (reference sequence). The CDR3 runs to 15 residues.

With regard to this clonotype: The junction and the germline gene differ at one end; a read error may be behind it. This sequence joins TRBV7-7 and TRBJ2-7; D is perhaps TRBD2 (5 bases). This CDR3 region has 13 residues. Germline assignment: CDR1 SSHAT and CDR2 FNYEAQ (reference sequence). The CDR3 reads CASSEPGKYEQYF. In DNA, the CDR3 is TGTGCTAGCAGCGAGCCGGGAAAATACGAGCAGTACTTC.

The rearrangement joins TRBV12-3 or TRBV12-4 to TRBJ1-2, with D unresolved. Trimming cost V 6 bases and J 7 bases, with 15 bases left between them. This CDR3 spans 13 amino acids. The DNA of the CDR3 is TGTGCCAGCAGAGCCCTCTCATCCTTTGGCTACACCTTC. This encodes CASRALSSFGYTF.

V usage is TRBV12-3 or TRBV12-4 and J usage is TRBJ2-1; 9 bases align to TRBD1. Germline trimming cut 6 bases from V and 6 bases from J; bases unmatched to any gene: 9. The CDR3 has 15 amino acids. DNA for the CDR3: TGTGCCAGCAGATCAGCCGGGACAGGGATCAATGAGCAGTTCTTC. Translation: CASRSAGTGINEQFF.

The chain combines TRBV7-9 with TRBJ1-2, with 9 bases lining up with TRBD1. This CDR3 is 13 amino acids long. After removal of 5 bases from V and 14 bases from J, the junction contained 12 bases not matched to a gene. Germline lookup yields CDR1 SEHNR and CDR2 FQNEAQ (reference sequence). The CDR3 sequence: CASSTSRDRERTF. The DNA for the CDR3 is TGTGCCAGCAGCACGTCCCGGGACAGGGAGCGGACCTTC.

V and J are TRBV27 and TRBJ2-4; 10 bases are shared with TRBD1. The CDR3 runs to 17 residues. With V trimmed by 5 bases and J by 4 bases, 11 bases remained unmatched. CDR1 is MNHEY and CDR2 is SMNVEV in the germline V gene (reference sequence). CDR3 loop: CASSPIAGTGAKNIQYF. CDR3 bases: TGTGCCAGCAGTCCCATTGCCGGGACAGGGGCTAAAAACATTCAGTACTTC.

The V gene is TRBV5-4, the J gene TRBJ1-2, with D possibly TRBD1 on 5 matching bases. This CDR3 comprises 17 residues. V was pared by 4 bases and J by 7 bases, with 26 bases between. The germline V gene has CDR1 SGHNT and CDR2 YYREEE (reference sequence). DNA for the CDR3: TGTGCCAGCAGCACAGGACGAGGGAGGGAACTCCACTTTGGCTACACCTTC. This codes for CASSTGRGRELHFGYTF.

The chain recombines TRBV28 with TRBJ1-2; D is possibly TRBD1 (5 bases). The CDR3 runs 15 residues. The germline V gene encodes CDR1 MDHEN and CDR2 SYDVKM. Trimming removed 10 bases at V and 5 bases at J, with 23 bases between. CDR3 sequence reads: CATLPRALRKYGYTF. CDR3 bases: TGTGCCACACTACCCAGGGCACTCCGAAAATATGGCTACACCTTC.

This clonotype occurred a few times. The chain has TRBV12-3 or TRBV12-4 and TRBJ1-2, with D tentatively TRBD1 (5 bases). Trimming shortened V by 4 bases and J by 4 bases, and 16 bases separated the two germline ends. This CDR3 spans 15 amino acids. Here the CDR3 reads CASSSPTVFIYGYTF. The CDR3 DNA reads TGTGCCAGCAGTTCACCGACAGTGTTCATCTATGGCTACACCTTC.

This clonotype was found a few times. The V and J genes are TRBV12-3 or TRBV12-4 and TRBJ2-5; D tentatively reads TRBD1 or TRBD2 (6 bases each). CDR3 size: 14 residues. V dropped 0 bases and J dropped 9 bases, with 14 bases sitting between them. The CDR3 spells CASSLADSRGAQYF. CDR3 bases: TGTGCCAGCAGTTTAGCGGACAGCCGCGGGGCCCAGTACTTC.

The chain links TRBV7-9 to TRBJ1-2, with D tentatively TRBD1 (5 bases). The CDR3 spans 12 residues. CDR1 and CDR2 (germline): SEHNR, FQNEAQ (reference sequence). Trimming shortened V by 8 bases and J by 7 bases, and 14 bases separated the two germline ends. The CDR3 sequence is CASLRGEFGYTF. As DNA, the CDR3 is TGTGCCAGCCTACGAGGGGAGTTTGGCTACACCTTC.

This chain connects TRBV2 to TRBJ2-3, with D hard to call. V lost 3 bases, J lost 1 base, and 8 bases lay in between. The CDR3 has 14 amino acids. Germline V gene sequence: CDR1 SNHLY, CDR2 FYNNEI. In nucleotides, the CDR3 is TGTGCCAGCAGTGAGGAACACCGCACAGATACGCAGTATTTT. Protein: CASSEEHRTDTQYF.

V gene TRBV20-1 combines with J gene TRBJ1-6, with 8 bases identical to TRBD1. The CDR3 is 14 amino acids. With V trimmed by 2 bases and J by 8 bases, 5 bases remained unmatched. From germline, CDR1 is DFQATT and CDR2 SNEGSKA (reference sequence). The CDR3 here is CSARMTGAHSPLHF. The DNA of the CDR3 is TGCAGTGCTAGAATGACAGGGGCCCATTCACCCCTCCACTTT.

This chain uses TRBV5-1 with TRBJ2-3; weak D call: TRBD1 (5 bases). Germline V gene lookup returns CDR1 SGHRS and CDR2 YFSETQ. The CDR3 is made up of 18 amino acids. V lost 1 base to trimming and J lost 0 bases, with 18 bases between them. The CDR3 here is CASSLLPTDSTSTDTQYF. Here the CDR3 DNA reads TGCGCCAGCAGCTTGCTCCCCACCGACAGCACTAGCACAGATACGCAGTATTTT.

This clonotype was found a few times. The V and J genes are TRBV28 and TRBJ1-5; D is perhaps TRBD1 (5 bases). The CDR3 is 14 residues long. CDR1 is MDHEN, CDR2 SYDVKM, per germline. Trimming pared 7 bases from V and 3 bases from J, leaving 13 bases between. For the CDR3, the DNA is TGTGCCAGCAAGGGAGGAGGGGACAATCAGCCCCAGCATTTT. Its protein is CASKGGGDNQPQHF.

The chain is built from TRBV7-8 and TRBJ1-2; D uncertain. Trimming cost V 5 bases and J 0 bases, with 16 bases left between them. CDR1 SGHVS and CDR2 FQNEAQ come from the germline V gene. The CDR3 extends over 16 amino acids. CDR3 residues: CASSLGTGRANYGYTF. CDR3 DNA: TGTGCCAGCAGCCTCGGTACGGGAAGGGCTAACTATGGCTACACCTTC. The whole variable domain, remainder taken from reference TRBV7-8 and TRBJ1-2, is GAGVSQSPRYKVAKRGQDVALRCDPISGHVSLFWYQQALGQGPEFLTYFQNEAQLDKSGLPSDRFFAERPEGSVSTLKIQRTQQEDSAVYLCASSLGTGRANYGYTFGSGTRLTVV.

This clonotype was seen a few times. The CDR3 loop reads CASSLALGTNTEAFF. DNA for the CDR3: TGTGCCAGCAGCTTAGCACTGGGAACCAACACTGAAGCTTTCTTT. The chain joins TRBV11-2 to TRBJ1-1; no clear D gene. The germline V gene has CDR1 SGHAT and CDR2 FQNNGV. This CDR3 is built from 15 residues. V lost 1 base and J 2 bases, leaving 11 bases between the germline ends.

This clonotype was recorded a few times. The V call is TRBV10-3, the J call TRBJ1-2; possibly TRBD1 for D (5 bases). The CDR3 spans 16 residues. CDR1 is ENHRY, CDR2 SYGVKD, per germline. V was clipped by 8 bases and J by 4 bases, with 23 bases between them. This chain's CDR3 is CAIAIVAAGNGYGYTF. DNA for the CDR3: TGTGCCATCGCGATAGTCGCGGCAGGGAACGGCTATGGCTACACCTTC.

On this clonotype itself: Sequence at one end of the junction differs from germline and may be a read error. V and J are TRBV5-5 and TRBJ1-1; no clear D gene. The CDR3 is made up of 19 amino acids. Germline CDR1 is SGHKS and CDR2 is YYEKEE (reference sequence). The DNA for the CDR3 is TGTGTCAGCAGCTTGAAGTTTATTGCGGCAATAGATTCTGACACTGAAGCTTTCTTT. This sequence encodes CVSSLKFIAAIDSDTEAFF.

This clonotype was found a few times. The chain joins TRBV15 to TRBJ1-6; D call uncertain. The CDR3 sequence is 11 residues long. Looked up from germline, CDR1 is LNHNV and CDR2 is YYDKDF (reference sequence). Trimming cost V 0 bases and J 12 bases, with 3 bases left between them. CDR3 bases: TGTGCCACCAGCAGAGATGGACCCCTCCACTTT. As protein: CATSRDGPLHF.